This entry lists 32 T cell receptor beta chains sequenced from one sample in a study of CD8 T cells in Susac syndrome (dated by TCRdb to 2018 to 2020). Receptor amplification or capture employed the immunoSEQ multiplex PCR assay. RNA was extracted using the RNeasy kit, and 0.5 to 1 microgram was reverse transcribed with random hexamers. TCRdb reworked the public reads: Q25 trimming with fastp, MiXCR clone assembly, productive beta chains retained. When rows share a CDR3 protein, they turn into one entry using the most common DNA and genes. For this sample there are fewer than 60,000 distinct CDR3 sequences; 85% to 95% appear just once. Of the sample, less than 0.8% falls within the top ten clones. The specimen was CD8+ T cells from PBMCs. Source of these receptors: a human donor with Susac syndrome.

The genes are TRBV12-3 or TRBV12-4 and TRBJ1-1; D gene uncertain. CDR3 length equals 13 residues. V lost 1 base and J 3 bases, leaving 6 bases between the germline ends. CDR3 sequence reads: CASSLVFHTEAFF. The CDR3 coding sequence is TGTGCCAGCAGTTTAGTGTTCCACACTGAAGCTTTCTTT.

The genes are TRBV6-4 and TRBJ1-5, with D tentatively TRBD1 (5 bases). This CDR3 spans 13 amino acids. From germline, CDR1 is MRHNA and CDR2 SNTAGT. V was cut by 6 bases and J by 1 base, with 7 bases left in between. CDR3 residues: CASSQGSNQPQHF. The CDR3 DNA sequence: TGTGCCAGCAGCCAGGGCAGCAATCAGCCCCAGCATTTT.

The rearrangement uses TRBV29-1 and TRBJ2-7; D possibly uses TRBD1 or TRBD2 (6 bases each). V was clipped by 2 bases and J by 3 bases, with 11 bases between them. Looked up from germline, CDR1 is SQVTM and CDR2 is ANQGSEA. The CDR3 contains 13 residues. The CDR3 here is CSVENGGSYEQYF. The DNA of the CDR3 is TGCAGCGTTGAAAACGGGGGCAGCTACGAGCAGTACTTC.

The gene calls are TRBV29-1 and TRBJ2-3; D gene uncertain. V shed 0 bases and J shed 4 bases, with 5 bases lying between them. This CDR3 has 12 amino acids. Germline V gene data show CDR1 as SQVTM and CDR2 as ANQGSEA. The chain's CDR3 is CSVEDKSDTQYF. DNA of the CDR3: TGCAGCGTTGAAGATAAGTCAGATACGCAGTATTTT.

The CDR3 region has the DNA TGTGCCAGCAGCCCTCGGGGGGCCTCCTACGAGCAGTACTTC. This translates into CASSPRGASYEQYF. The chain is built from TRBV9 and TRBJ2-7; perhaps TRBD2 as D (7 bases). The V end lost 4 bases, the J end lost 0 bases, and 11 bases lay between the germline ends. From germline, CDR1 is SGDLS and CDR2 YYNGEE. The CDR3 spans 14 residues.

The chain links TRBV2 to TRBJ1-3; no reliable D call. Germline V gene data show CDR1 as SNHLY and CDR2 as FYNNEI. This CDR3 region has 13 residues. Between the trimmed V and J ends, which lost 1 base and 0 bases, there was a span of 1 base. The CDR3 nucleotides are TGTGCCAGCAGTGAAGGCTCTGGAAACACCATATATTTT. It translates to CASSEGSGNTIYF. Using reference TRBV2 and TRBJ1-3 for the parts outside the CDR3, the full variable domain is EPEVTQTPSHQVTQMGQEVILRCVPISNHLYFYWYRQILGQKVEFLVSFYNNEISEKSEIFDDQFSVERPDGSNFTLKIRSTKLEDSAMYFCASSEGSGNTIYFGEGSWLTVV.

The chain combines TRBV4-2 with TRBJ2-1; TRBD1 aligns across 7 bases. With V trimmed by 3 bases and J by 3 bases, 2 bases remained unmatched. Germline CDR1 and CDR2: LGHNA and YNFKEQ. This CDR3 has 14 amino acids. In DNA, the CDR3 is TGTGCCAGCAGCCATGACAGGGTCTACAATGAGCAGTTCTTC. Translated, it gives CASSHDRVYNEQFF.

This chain joins TRBV5-1 and TRBJ2-3; D possibly corresponds to TRBD1 (6 bases). Trimming shortened V by 6 bases and J by 4 bases, and 12 bases separated the two germline ends. Germline V gene lookup returns CDR1 SGHRS and CDR2 YFSETQ. This CDR3 region has 13 residues. CDR3 nucleotides: TGCGCCAGCACCCTACAGGGCCCAGATACGCAGTATTTT. It is translated as CASTLQGPDTQYF.

The chain combines TRBV6-2 or TRBV6-3 with TRBJ1-5; possible D gene TRBD1, 6 bases. The CDR3 sequence is 15 residues long. CDR1 and CDR2 from the germline V gene are MNHEY and SVGEGT. Trimming removed 0 bases from V and 2 bases from J, with 8 bases in between. The DNA for the CDR3 is TGTGCCAGCAGTTACTCCCCAGGGGGCAATCAGCCCCAGCATTTT. It encodes CASSYSPGGNQPQHF.

The chain carries TRBV9 and TRBJ1-1; D may be TRBD1 (5 bases). Germline loops: CDR1 SGDLS, CDR2 YYNGEE. V lost 0 bases, J lost 1 base, and 7 bases lay in between. This CDR3 region has 14 residues. CDR3 protein: CASSVGQGNTEAFF. The CDR3 DNA follows: TGTGCCAGCAGCGTAGGCCAGGGGAACACTGAAGCTTTCTTT.

This sequence joins TRBV28 and TRBJ1-5, with 8 nucleotides matching TRBD1. Germline loops: CDR1 MDHEN, CDR2 SYDVKM. V was pared by 5 bases and J by 0 bases, with 3 bases of the junction left unmatched. The CDR3 consists of 15 residues. DNA of the CDR3: TGTGCCAGCAGTCGGACAGGGATTAGCAATCAGCCCCAGCATTTT. Translation: CASSRTGISNQPQHF.

The rearrangement links TRBV4-1 to TRBJ2-3; tentative D call: TRBD2 (6 bases). Germline assignment: CDR1 MGHRA and CDR2 YSYEKL. Between the trimmed V and J ends, which lost 2 bases and 2 bases, there was a span of 11 bases. This CDR3 has 15 amino acids. Written as DNA, the CDR3 is TGCGCCAGCAGCCAACGTCCGGACTACACAGATACGCAGTATTTT. It is translated as CASSQRPDYTDTQYF.

V gene TRBV9 combines with J gene TRBJ2-7; 11 bases line up with TRBD1. CDR3 length equals 14 residues. The V and J ends lost 3 bases and 7 bases, in that order; junction bases with no gene match: 6. Germline V gene data show CDR1 as SGDLS and CDR2 as YYNGEE. The CDR3 sequence: CASSGGQGAGEQYF. In DNA form, the CDR3 reads TGTGCCAGCAGCGGTGGACAGGGGGCGGGGGAGCAGTACTTC.

The chain has TRBV4-3 and TRBJ1-1; possibly TRBD1 for D (6 bases). CDR3 size: 17 residues. V dropped 0 bases and J dropped 0 bases, with 14 bases sitting between them. CDR1 is LGHNA, CDR2 YSLEER, per germline. The CDR3 reads CASSQDQGDNLNTEAFF. The CDR3 coding sequence is TGCGCCAGCAGCCAAGATCAAGGGGACAACTTGAACACTGAAGCTTTCTTT.

This clonotype was seen only once. This chain's CDR3 is CGIQGVYF. The CDR3 nucleotides read TGCGGAATACAGGGGGTCTACTTC. The chain links TRBV20-1 to TRBJ2-5; 8 nucleotides agree with TRBD1. This CDR3 has 8 amino acids. The germline CDR1 and CDR2 sequences are DFQATT and SNEGSKA (reference sequence).

V gene TRBV20-1 combines with J gene TRBJ2-3, with 8 bases aligning to TRBD2. The length of the CDR3 is 14 residues. The germline CDR1 and CDR2 sequences are DFQATT and SNEGSKA (reference sequence). V was pared by 3 bases and J by 2 bases, with 4 bases of the junction left unmatched. The CDR3 DNA reads TGCAGTGCTAGCGAACTAGCGGACACAGATACGCAGTATTTT. This sequence encodes CSASELADTDTQYF.

V and J are TRBV20-1 and TRBJ1-1; 11 bases are a match to TRBD1. The CDR3 runs 16 residues. V shed 2 bases, J shed 6 bases, and the junction held 11 bases outside the gene matches. CDR1 and CDR2 (germline): DFQATT, SNEGSKA (reference sequence). The CDR3 nucleotides read TGCAGTGCTAGAACCCCAAGGACAGGGGGCTCGGCTGAAGCTTTCTTT. Translating gives CSARTPRTGGSAEAFF.

The chain employs TRBV11-2 and TRBJ2-3, with 10 positions matching TRBD1. Germline assignment: CDR1 SGHAT and CDR2 FQNNGV. The trim removed 4 bases at V and 4 bases at J, leaving 5 bases unmatched. The CDR3 has 15 residues. The CDR3 sequence is CASSSTGGPADTQYF. In nucleotides, the CDR3 is TGTGCCAGCAGCTCGACAGGGGGCCCGGCAGATACGCAGTATTTT.

This rearrangement joins TRBV19 to TRBJ1-1; D possibly corresponds to TRBD1 (6 bases). The ends were cut back, 9 bases at V and 2 bases at J, with 13 bases in the middle. The CDR3 extends over 13 amino acids. CDR1 is LNHDA, CDR2 SQIVND, per germline (reference sequence). The CDR3 region has the DNA TGTGCCAGCCTAGGACAGTTCAACACTGAAGCTTTCTTT. Translated: CASLGQFNTEAFF.

The chain employs TRBV20-1 and TRBJ2-5, with D possibly being TRBD1 or TRBD2 (5 bases each). Trimming cost V 0 bases and J 13 bases, with 15 bases left between them. Germline CDR1 reads DFQATT; CDR2 reads SNEGSKA (reference sequence). This CDR3 is built from 12 residues. The CDR3 protein is CSARDQTGRWYF. As DNA, the CDR3 is TGCAGTGCTAGAGACCAAACGGGGCGTTGGTACTTC.

The CDR3 protein is CATSDARGTDTQYF. CDR3 sequence (DNA): TGTGCCACCAGTGATGCACGTGGTACAGATACGCAGTATTTT. The chain links TRBV24-1 to TRBJ2-3; no clear D gene. The germline V and J ends were trimmed by 3 bases and 3 bases, with 9 bases remaining between them. This CDR3 contains 14 residues. Germline CDR1 is KGHDR and CDR2 is SFDVKD.

This clonotype appeared a single time. V and J are TRBV19 and TRBJ1-6, with D possibly TRBD1 on 5 matching bases. V was trimmed by 6 bases and J by 6 bases, leaving 9 bases between them. Germline V lookup: CDR1 LNHDA, CDR2 SQIVND (reference sequence). CDR3 length equals 13 residues. The CDR3 coding sequence is TGTGCCAGTAGGGGGGATCGTAATTCACCCCTCCACTTT. This codes for CASRGDRNSPLHF.

The chain uses TRBV2 and TRBJ2-7; D is unresolved. The CDR3 length is 17 residues. CDR1 and CDR2 from the germline V gene are SNHLY and FYNNEI. The V end was cut by 3 bases, the J end by 3 bases, with 21 bases between. CDR3 bases: TGTGCCAGCAGTGATATCTCTGGGCCTCCTGCCCGCTACGAGCAGTACTTC. It is translated as CASSDISGPPARYEQYF.

The gene calls are TRBV4-1 and TRBJ1-1, with 7 bases lining up with TRBD1. The CDR3 extends over 16 amino acids. Germline trimming cut 3 bases from V and 3 bases from J; bases unmatched to any gene: 10. Germline CDR1 MGHRA, CDR2 YSYEKL. The CDR3 DNA reads as TGCGCCAGCAGCCACCCACGACAGGGATCGGACACTGAAGCTTTCTTT. Translating it yields CASSHPRQGSDTEAFF.

The CDR3 nucleotides read TGTGCCAGCAGCTTAGGGGCGGGTGGAGAGCAGTTCTTC. Its protein is CASSLGAGGEQFF. The chain links TRBV7-6 to TRBJ2-1; D is perhaps TRBD2 (5 bases). Germline CDR1 SGHVS, CDR2 FNYEAQ. This CDR3 comprises 13 residues. V lost 1 base and J lost 10, with 11 bases in between.

The rearrangement joins TRBV13 to TRBJ1-5; the D gene is possibly TRBD1 (5 bases). V was clipped by 3 bases and J by 9 bases, with 12 bases between them. This CDR3 region has 13 residues. Germline-derived CDR1 and CDR2 are PRHDT and FYEKMQ (reference sequence). The CDR3 DNA reads TGTGCCAGCAGCTTTCGGGGGAGTGGGCCCCAGCATTTT. It encodes CASSFRGSGPQHF.

The V gene is TRBV15, the J gene TRBJ2-3, with TRBD2 matching 8 bases. The trim removed 5 bases at V and 2 bases at J, leaving 6 bases unmatched. The length of the CDR3 is 15 residues. Germline CDR1 is LNHNV and CDR2 is YYDKDF (reference sequence). The CDR3 DNA sequence: TGTGCCACCAGCCCAAAGCGGGGGCACACAGATACGCAGTATTTT. This gives the protein CATSPKRGHTDTQYF.

The chain recombines TRBV11-2 with TRBJ2-3, with D uncertain. Germline-derived CDR1 and CDR2 are SGHAT and FQNNGV. The CDR3 contains 12 residues. Trimming removed 1 base at V and 4 bases at J, with 3 bases between. The CDR3 nucleotides are TGTGCCAGCAGCTTAGTCCCAGATACGCAGTATTTT. Its translation is CASSLVPDTQYF.

The genes are TRBV7-9 and TRBJ2-7; 13 bases align to TRBD2. The CDR3 totals 16 residues. V lost 4 bases, J lost 4 bases, and 7 bases stayed unmatched. CDR1 is SEHNR and CDR2 is FQNEAQ in the germline V gene (reference sequence). The CDR3 DNA is TGTGCCAGCAGCTCTTCGCGACTAGCGGGGGGATACGAGCAGTACTTC. Protein product: CASSSSRLAGGYEQYF.

The V call is TRBV9, the J call TRBJ1-2; no clear D. V was cut by 3 bases and J by 7 bases, with 10 bases left in between. The CDR3 is made up of 12 amino acids. Germline V CDR1 and CDR2: SGDLS, YYNGEE. CDR3 residues: CASSALGGGYTF. The CDR3 DNA reads as TGTGCCAGCAGCGCCCTCGGCGGTGGCTACACCTTC.

This sequence joins TRBV9 and TRBJ1-2, with 7 bases matching TRBD1. Per the germline V gene, CDR1 is SGDLS and CDR2 is YYNGEE. The CDR3 totals 13 residues. The ends lost 6 bases at V and 7 bases at J; junction bases unmatched: 9. The CDR3 DNA follows: TGTGCCAGCACTCCAGGGGGGAATGGTGGCTACACCTTC. The encoded protein is CASTPGGNGGYTF. The full variable domain, completed using reference TRBV9 and TRBJ1-2, is DSGVTQTPKHLITATGQRVTLRCSPRSGDLSVYWYQQSLDQGLQFLIQYYNGEERAKGNILERFSAQQFPDLHSELNLSSLELGDSALYFCASTPGGNGGYTFGSGTRLTVV.

The rearrangement uses TRBV4-3 and TRBJ2-7; the D is unclear. V was pared by 3 bases and J by 1 base, with 7 bases between. This CDR3 contains 13 residues. Germline V lookup: CDR1 LGHNA, CDR2 YSLEER. The CDR3 loop reads CASSQTFSYEQYF. The CDR3 DNA reads as TGCGCCAGCAGCCAGACTTTTTCCTACGAGCAGTACTTC.